Following are 10 T cell receptor beta chains from one sample sequenced in a study of T-cell memory formation after mild COVID-19. TCRdb re-called the 5' RACE reads with MiXCR, one entry per CDR3 protein. The profile shows about 310,000 distinct CDR3 sequences, approximately 19% of them singletons. Sequences were obtained from PBMCs or a T cell subset sorted from them (not recorded which). The receptors stem from a man aged 18 to 29 who had mild COVID-19 (a few samples of this study predate the infection). Cell type and time point are not known.

This clonotype came up a few times. The chain is built from TRBV5-5 and TRBJ2-4; 11 bases fit TRBD1. The CDR3 runs 14 residues. J was trimmed by 6 bases and V by 4 bases; bases with no gene match: 3. Germline CDR1 and CDR2: SGHKS and YYEKEE (reference sequence). CDR3 amino acids: CASSKGQGVNIQYF. The CDR3 nucleotides read TGTGCCAGCAGCAAGGGACAGGGGGTAAACATTCAGTACTTC.

The CDR3 sequence is CSGIPTDDYGYTF. In DNA form, the CDR3 reads TGCAGCGGGATTCCGACAGACGACTATGGCTACACCTTC. This chain links TRBV29-1 with TRBJ1-2, with a weak D call TRBD1 (5 bases). V was shortened by 7 bases and J by 3 bases, with 15 bases between the two germline ends. The CDR3 length is 13 residues. The germline V gene encodes CDR1 SQVTM and CDR2 ANQGSEA.

In this sample, this clonotype turned up a few times. The J gene is TRBJ2-7, the V gene TRBV11-3; D perhaps matches TRBD1 (5 bases). CDR3 size: 12 residues. The V gene's germline CDR1 is SGHNT and CDR2 YENEEA. The V end lost 2 bases, the J end lost 9 bases, and 11 bases lay between the germline ends. As DNA, the CDR3 is TGTGCCAGCAGCTTATCAGGGAAGCGGCAGTACTTC. Protein: CASSLSGKRQYF. The whole variable domain, filled in from reference TRBV11-3 and TRBJ2-7, reads EAGVVQSPRYKIIEKKQPVAFWCNPISGHNTLYWYLQNLGQGPELLIRYENEEAVDDSQLPKDRFSAERLKGVDSTLKIQPAELGDSAVYLCASSLSGKRQYFGPGTRLTVT.

V and J are TRBV20-1 and TRBJ1-3; D unclear. Trimming cost V 3 bases and J 4 bases, with 19 bases left between them. There are 16 residues in the CDR3. The germline V gene has CDR1 DFQATT and CDR2 SNEGSKA (reference sequence). This chain's CDR3 is CSARKGGGATGNTIYF. In DNA form, the CDR3 reads TGCAGTGCTAGGAAGGGAGGAGGTGCGACAGGAAACACCATATATTTT.

This clonotype was seen more than once but under ten times. The rearrangement uses TRBV4-1 and TRBJ2-2; D not resolved. In germline, CDR1 is MGHRA, CDR2 YSYEKL. This CDR3 is 16 amino acids long. V was pared by 4 bases and J by 5 bases, with 17 bases between. The CDR3 nucleotides read TGCGCCAGCAGCCCTCCTTTAAGGGTAGGGACCGGGGAGCTGTTTTTT. It translates to CASSPPLRVGTGELFF.

The chain employs TRBV7-3 and TRBJ2-2; 7 bases are shared with TRBD2. Germline V gene data show CDR1 as SGHTA and CDR2 as FQGTGA. This CDR3 has 16 residues. Trimming removed 1 base from V and 1 base from J; junction bases left unmatched: 3. The CDR3: CASSLNQRGNTGELFF. The CDR3 nucleotides are TGTGCCAGCAGCTTAAACCAGCGGGGGAACACCGGGGAGCTGTTTTTT.

This clonotype has more than one count but fewer than ten. V and J are TRBV12-3 or TRBV12-4 and TRBJ1-1; D uncertain. There are 12 residues in the CDR3. The V end lost 5 bases, the J end lost 10 bases, and 14 bases lay between the germline ends. The chain's CDR3 is CASSASGVGAFF. CDR3 sequence (DNA): TGTGCCAGCAGTGCCTCGGGAGTGGGAGCTTTCTTT.

In its sample, this clonotype was seen a few times. The chain couples TRBV18 to TRBJ1-1, with D possibly matching TRBD1 (5 bases). The ends were cut back, 3 bases at V and 1 base at J, with 18 bases in the middle. Germline V CDR1 and CDR2: KGHSH, LQKENI. The CDR3 spans 17 residues. The CDR3 DNA follows: TGTGCCAGCTCACCCATCACTCCCGGGGCCGGGAACACTGAAGCTTTCTTT. Translated, it gives CASSPITPGAGNTEAFF.

This clonotype was counted between two and nine times. The gene calls are TRBV4-3 and TRBJ2-2, with TRBD2 as a possible D gene (5 bases). The ends were cut back, 3 bases at V and 5 bases at J, with 13 bases in the middle. Looked up from germline, CDR1 is LGHNA and CDR2 is YSLEER. The CDR3 is made up of 15 amino acids. The CDR3 DNA sequence: TGCGCCAGCAGCCAGTTGGGAGAGAGGACCGGGGAGCTGTTTTTT. Amino acid sequence: CASSQLGERTGELFF.

This clonotype was detected a few times. This chain uses TRBV7-6 with TRBJ2-3; TRBD2 matches 7 bases. The CDR3 loop spans 15 amino acids. Germline CDR1 is SGHVS and CDR2 is FNYEAQ. J gave up 2 bases and V 5 bases, and 7 bases lay outside the gene matches. The CDR3 protein is CASSPGLGYTDTQYF. The CDR3 bases are TGTGCCAGCAGCCCCGGACTAGGGTACACAGATACGCAGTATTTT.